This entry lists 17 T cell receptor beta chains sequenced from one sample in a study of T cell responses to AZD1222 COVID-19 vaccine. Some clones are missing from TCRdb's copy, which holds only in-frame ones; the method was immunoSEQ multiplex PCR. The sample comprises 90,000 to 110,000 clones, around 87% of which are singletons, and 4% to 5.5% rests with the top ten. This sample comprised peripheral blood, obtained 28 days after the second AZD1222 dose. These receptors were taken from an adult who received the AZD1222 COVID-19 vaccine.

This chain connects TRBV9 to TRBJ2-3, with TRBD2 matching 7 bases. Per germline, CDR1 SGDLS and CDR2 YYNGEE. Trimming at V came to 3 bases and at J to 0 bases, leaving 10 bases not matched to a gene. CDR3 length equals 17 residues. This CDR3 reads CASSGGERGTSTDTQYF. The DNA of the CDR3 is TGTGCCAGCAGCGGGGGCGAGCGGGGTACTAGCACAGATACGCAGTATTTT.

The chain is built from TRBV7-9 and TRBJ2-7; D possibly uses TRBD1 or TRBD2 (6 bases each). Germline CDR1 and CDR2: SEHNR and FQNEAQ (reference sequence). V lost 8 bases and J lost 2, with 16 bases in between. This CDR3 contains 14 residues. CDR3: CASGRGGMTYEQYF. CDR3 nucleotides: TGTGCCAGCGGAAGAGGGGGGATGACCTACGAGCAGTACTTC.

This chain links TRBV10-2 with TRBJ2-2, with D perhaps assigned TRBD1 or TRBD2 (5 bases each). The CDR3 extends over 13 amino acids. V gave up 5 bases and J gave up 6 bases, with 10 bases separating them. Germline-derived CDR1 and CDR2 are WSHSY and SAAADI. CDR3 DNA sequence: TGCGCCAGCAGTAGTAGGGACGCCGGGGAGCTGTTTTTT. This sequence encodes CASSSRDAGELFF.

The chain joins TRBV5-1 to TRBJ1-3, with 7 positions matching TRBD1. CDR3 length equals 15 residues. The V and J ends lost 0 bases and 3 bases, in that order; junction bases with no gene match: 3. Germline CDR1 and CDR2: SGHRS and YFSETQ. The chain's CDR3 is CASSLDRGRGNTIYF. CDR3 DNA sequence: TGCGCCAGCAGCTTGGACAGGGGACGTGGAAACACCATATATTTT.

The chain joins TRBV30 to TRBJ1-1; D gene unclear. Germline values: CDR1 GTSNPN, CDR2 SVGIG (reference sequence). The CDR3 is 12 amino acids. V was cut by 1 base and J by 7 bases, with 10 bases left in between. The CDR3 bases are TGTGCCTGGAGTGGGGTAGGCTTTGAAGCTTTCTTT. This gives the protein CAWSGVGFEAFF.

The V gene is TRBV19, the J gene TRBJ1-5, with D possibly TRBD1 on 5 matching bases. With 7 bases removed from V and 7 bases from J, the gap between germline ends came to 14 bases. In germline, CDR1 is LNHDA, CDR2 SQIVND (reference sequence). The CDR3 runs to 13 residues. The CDR3 sequence: CASKVGRDQPQHF. For the CDR3, the DNA is TGTGCCAGTAAGGTAGGGAGGGACCAGCCCCAGCATTTT.

The chain uses TRBV5-6 and TRBJ2-5; 7 bases match TRBD1. Per germline, CDR1 SGHDT and CDR2 YYEEEE. The V gene end was trimmed by 4 bases and the J gene end by 4 bases; junction bases not matched to a gene: 10. There are 15 residues in the CDR3. The CDR3 reads CASSTYRGFGETQYF. The CDR3 nucleotides read TGTGCCAGCAGCACGTACAGGGGATTCGGAGAGACCCAGTACTTC.

The chain joins TRBV4-3 to TRBJ2-1, with 8 positions matching TRBD1. V dropped 2 bases and J dropped 8; count of bases not matched to a gene: 5. Germline CDR1 reads LGHNA; CDR2 reads YSLEER. CDR3 length: 14 residues. The CDR3 sequence is CASSQRTGTHEQFF. CDR3 nucleotide sequence: TGCGCCAGCAGCCAAAGGACAGGGACCCATGAGCAGTTCTTC.

The CDR3 nucleotides are TGTGCCAGTAGTATGGGGCTTAACACTGAAGCTTTCTTT. This translates into CASSMGLNTEAFF. V and J are TRBV19 and TRBJ1-1; D may be TRBD1 (5 bases). Germline CDR1 and CDR2: LNHDA and SQIVND (reference sequence). With 3 bases removed from V and 2 bases from J, the gap between germline ends came to 7 bases. The CDR3 consists of 13 residues.

This rearrangement joins TRBV19 to TRBJ2-5; D possibly corresponds to TRBD2 (6 bases). Germline CDR1 is LNHDA and CDR2 is SQIVND (reference sequence). This CDR3 region has 12 residues. Here the CDR3 DNA reads TGTGCAATGGGGGGAGTCGCGGAGACCCAGTACTTC. This gives the protein CAMGGVAETQYF.

Only one count was recorded for this clone. This sequence joins TRBV7-3 and TRBJ2-1, with 10 bases aligning to TRBD2. The J segment lost 8 bases and the V segment lost 6 bases, leaving 16 bases of the junction unmatched. The CDR3 sequence is 17 residues long. Per the germline V gene, CDR1 is SGHTA and CDR2 is FQGTGA. The CDR3 bases are TGTGCCAGCAGTCCCCCTCCCTCAAGCGGGAGGGCCTATGAGCAGTTCTTC. It specifies CASSPPPSSGRAYEQFF. Looking up the rest from reference TRBV7-3 and TRBJ2-1 gives the full variable domain: GAGVSQTPSNKVTEKGKYVELRCDPISGHTALYWYRQSLGQGPEFLIYFQGTGAADDSGLPNDRFFAVRPEGSVSTLKIQRTERGDSAVYLCASSPPPSSGRAYEQFFGPGTRLTVL.

The CDR3 coding sequence is TGTGCCAGCGGGGGACAACTCAATCAGCCCCAGCATTTT. Amino acid sequence: CASGGQLNQPQHF. The chain links TRBV12-3 or TRBV12-4 to TRBJ1-5, with D tentatively TRBD1 (6 bases). V shed 8 bases and J shed 3 bases, with 11 bases lying between them. The CDR3 loop spans 13 amino acids.

The chain couples TRBV30 to TRBJ1-1, with 7 nucleotides matching TRBD1. The CDR3 length is 14 residues. Germline CDR1 GTSNPN, CDR2 SVGIG (reference sequence). Unmatched junction bases numbered 8, after V lost 3 bases and J lost 4 bases. The chain's CDR3 is CAWRDLTGATEAFF. The CDR3 DNA sequence: TGTGCCTGGAGGGACCTTACAGGGGCCACTGAAGCTTTCTTT.

The chain couples TRBV18 to TRBJ1-1; D remains unclear. The CDR3 length is 13 residues. The germline V gene encodes CDR1 KGHSH and CDR2 LQKENI. Trimming cost V 2 bases and J 1 base, with 5 bases left between them. The DNA for the CDR3 is TGTGCCAGCTCACCAGCAGGGAACACTGAAGCTTTCTTT. Protein product: CASSPAGNTEAFF.

The chain employs TRBV3-1 (or the pseudogene TRBV3-2) and TRBJ2-7; D is uncertain. Looked up from germline, CDR1 is LGHDT and CDR2 is YNNKEL (reference sequence). CDR3 length: 14 amino acids. The V gene lost 0 bases and the J gene lost 2 bases, with 8 bases spanning the gap. The CDR3 protein is CASSQENLAYEQYF. CDR3 coding DNA: TGTGCCAGCAGCCAAGAGAATCTAGCCTACGAGCAGTACTTC.

This chain links TRBV6-2 or TRBV6-3 with TRBJ1-2; no definite D call. Germline V gene lookup returns CDR1 MNHEY and CDR2 SVGEGT. This CDR3 is built from 14 residues. The V and J ends lost 2 bases and 4 bases respectively, with 11 bases between them. This chain's CDR3 is CASSYQANFYGYTF. As DNA, the CDR3 is TGTGCCAGCAGTTACCAGGCAAACTTCTATGGCTACACCTTC.

This sequence joins TRBV9 and TRBJ2-7, with D perhaps matching TRBD1 or TRBD2 (5 bases each). V lost 0 bases and J lost 3, with 10 bases in between. CDR1 is SGDLS and CDR2 is YYNGEE in the germline V gene. This CDR3 is built from 14 residues. In nucleotides, the CDR3 is TGTGCCAGCAGCGTAGCTTGGGGGTTCTACGAGCAGTACTTC. This encodes CASSVAWGFYEQYF.